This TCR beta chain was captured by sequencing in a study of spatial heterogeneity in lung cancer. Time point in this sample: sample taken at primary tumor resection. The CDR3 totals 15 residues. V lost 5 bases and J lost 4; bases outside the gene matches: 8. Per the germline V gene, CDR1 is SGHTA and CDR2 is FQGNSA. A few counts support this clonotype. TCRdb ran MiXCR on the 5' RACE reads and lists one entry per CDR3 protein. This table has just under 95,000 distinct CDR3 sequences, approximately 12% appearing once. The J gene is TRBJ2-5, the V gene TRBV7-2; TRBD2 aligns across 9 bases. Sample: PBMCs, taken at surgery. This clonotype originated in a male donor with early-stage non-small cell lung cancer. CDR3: CASSPVGLAGETQYF. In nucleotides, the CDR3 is TGTGCCAGCAGCCCAGTGGGACTAGCAGGAGAGACCCAGTACTTC.